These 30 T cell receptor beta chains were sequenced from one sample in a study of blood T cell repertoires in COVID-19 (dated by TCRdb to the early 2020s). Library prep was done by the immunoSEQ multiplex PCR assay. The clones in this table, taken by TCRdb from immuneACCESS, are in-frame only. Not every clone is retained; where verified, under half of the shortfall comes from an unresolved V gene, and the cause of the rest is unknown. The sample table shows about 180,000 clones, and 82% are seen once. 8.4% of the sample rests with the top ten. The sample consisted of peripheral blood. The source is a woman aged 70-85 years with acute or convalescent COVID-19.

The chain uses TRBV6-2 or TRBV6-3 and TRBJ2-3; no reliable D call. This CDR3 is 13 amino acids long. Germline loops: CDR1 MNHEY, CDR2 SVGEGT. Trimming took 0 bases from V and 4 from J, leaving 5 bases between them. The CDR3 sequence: CASSYSSSDTQYF. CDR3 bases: TGTGCCAGCAGTTACTCGAGCTCAGATACGCAGTATTTT.

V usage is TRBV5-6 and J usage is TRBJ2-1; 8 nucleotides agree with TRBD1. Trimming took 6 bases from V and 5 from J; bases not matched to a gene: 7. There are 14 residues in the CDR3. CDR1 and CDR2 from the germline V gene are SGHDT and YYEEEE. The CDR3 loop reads CASTTGGSNNEQFF. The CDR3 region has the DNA TGTGCCAGCACCACAGGGGGGAGCAACAATGAGCAGTTCTTC.

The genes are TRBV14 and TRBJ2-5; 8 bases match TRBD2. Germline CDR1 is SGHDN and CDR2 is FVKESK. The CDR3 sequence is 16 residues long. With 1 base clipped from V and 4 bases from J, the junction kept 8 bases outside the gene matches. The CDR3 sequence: CASSQALAGSTETQYF. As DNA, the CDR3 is TGTGCCAGCAGCCAAGCTCTAGCGGGTAGTACAGAGACCCAGTACTTC.

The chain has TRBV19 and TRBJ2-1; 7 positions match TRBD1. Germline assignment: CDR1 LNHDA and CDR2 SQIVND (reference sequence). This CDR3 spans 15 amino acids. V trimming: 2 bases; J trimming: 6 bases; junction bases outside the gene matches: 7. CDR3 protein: CASSISGTDPNEQFF. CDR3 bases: TGTGCCAGTAGTATATCCGGGACAGACCCCAATGAGCAGTTCTTC. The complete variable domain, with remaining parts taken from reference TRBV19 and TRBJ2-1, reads DGGITQSPKYLFRKEGQNVTLSCEQNLNHDAMYWYRQDPGQGLRLIYYSQIVNDFQKGDIAEGYSVSREKKESFPLTVTSAQKNPTAFYLCASSISGTDPNEQFFGPGTRLTVL.

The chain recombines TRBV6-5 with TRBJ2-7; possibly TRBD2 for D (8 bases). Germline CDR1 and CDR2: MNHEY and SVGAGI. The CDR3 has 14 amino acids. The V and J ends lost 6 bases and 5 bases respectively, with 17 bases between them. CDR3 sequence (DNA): TGTGCCAGCAGGGGACTAGACAGGGTTGACGAGCAGTACTTC. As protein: CASRGLDRVDEQYF.

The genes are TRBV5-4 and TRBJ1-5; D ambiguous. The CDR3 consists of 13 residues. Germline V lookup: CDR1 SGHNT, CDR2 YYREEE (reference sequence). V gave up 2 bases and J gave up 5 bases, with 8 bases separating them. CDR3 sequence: CASSLGSDQPQHF. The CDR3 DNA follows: TGTGCCAGCAGCTTAGGAAGCGATCAGCCCCAGCATTTT.

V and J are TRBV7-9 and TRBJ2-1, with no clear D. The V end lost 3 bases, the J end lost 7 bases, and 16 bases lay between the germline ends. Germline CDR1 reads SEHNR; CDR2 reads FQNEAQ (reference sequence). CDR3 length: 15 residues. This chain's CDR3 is CASSLSSPPTNEQFF. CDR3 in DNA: TGTGCCAGCAGCTTGTCCTCACCGCCCACTAATGAGCAGTTCTTC.

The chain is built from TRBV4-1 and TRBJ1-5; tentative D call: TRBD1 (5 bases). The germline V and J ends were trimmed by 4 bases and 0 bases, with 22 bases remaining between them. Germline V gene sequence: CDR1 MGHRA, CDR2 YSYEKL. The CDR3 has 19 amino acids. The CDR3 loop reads CASSPSGGTIGYSNQPQHF. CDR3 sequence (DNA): TGCGCCAGCAGCCCGTCTGGCGGGACCATAGGGTATAGCAATCAGCCCCAGCATTTT.

CDR3 coding DNA: TGTGCCAGCGCACAGGGGCCCCAAGCTTTCTTT. Translated: CASAQGPQAFF. The J gene is TRBJ1-1, the V gene TRBV6-5; the match to TRBD1 covers 7 bases. Germline loops: CDR1 MNHEY, CDR2 SVGAGI. The V segment lost 8 bases and the J segment 9 bases; nucleotides outside the gene matches: 6. This CDR3 spans 11 amino acids.

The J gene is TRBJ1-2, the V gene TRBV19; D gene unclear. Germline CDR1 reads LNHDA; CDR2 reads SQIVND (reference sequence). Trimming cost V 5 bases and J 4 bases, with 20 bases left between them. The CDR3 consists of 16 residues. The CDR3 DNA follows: TGTGCCAGTAGTCCTCTATTAACGTCTAGTGGCTATGGCTACACCTTC. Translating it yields CASSPLLTSSGYGYTF.

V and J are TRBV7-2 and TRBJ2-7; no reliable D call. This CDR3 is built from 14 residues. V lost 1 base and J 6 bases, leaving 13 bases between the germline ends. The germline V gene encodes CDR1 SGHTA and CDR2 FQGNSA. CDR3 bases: TGTGCCAGCAGCTTAGGAGGTAATGTTCTCGAGCAGTACTTC. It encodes CASSLGGNVLEQYF.

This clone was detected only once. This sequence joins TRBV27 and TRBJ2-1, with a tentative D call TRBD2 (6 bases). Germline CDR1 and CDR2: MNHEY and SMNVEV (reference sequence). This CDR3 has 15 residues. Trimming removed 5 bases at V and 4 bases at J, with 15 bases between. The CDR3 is CASSRLGGEYNEQFF. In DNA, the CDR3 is TGTGCCAGCAGTCGGCTAGGCGGGGAGTACAATGAGCAGTTCTTC.

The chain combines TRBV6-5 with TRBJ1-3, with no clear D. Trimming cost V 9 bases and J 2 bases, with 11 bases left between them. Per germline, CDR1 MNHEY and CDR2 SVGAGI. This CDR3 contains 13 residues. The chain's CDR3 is CASDGSAGNTIYF. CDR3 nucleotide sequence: TGTGCCAGTGACGGCAGCGCTGGAAACACCATATATTTT.

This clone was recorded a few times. The CDR3 region is CASSISNQPQHF. Written as DNA, the CDR3 is TGTGCCAGTAGTATCAGTAATCAGCCCCAGCATTTT. The rearrangement joins TRBV19 to TRBJ1-5, with D uncertain. Germline CDR1 and CDR2: LNHDA and SQIVND (reference sequence). This CDR3 spans 12 amino acids. The V gene lost 3 bases and the J gene lost 4 bases, with 4 bases spanning the gap.

The CDR3 region is CASSISSGSTDTQYF. CDR3 in DNA: TGTGCCAGCAGTATCTCGTCCGGGAGCACAGATACGCAGTATTTT. The rearrangement links TRBV27 to TRBJ2-3; D not certain. The V end lost 5 bases, the J end lost 0 bases, and 12 bases lay between the germline ends. Germline lookup yields CDR1 MNHEY and CDR2 SMNVEV (reference sequence). The CDR3 runs to 15 residues.

For the CDR3, the DNA is TGTGCCAGCAGCCTAGGACTAGCGGGAGGAGGGGGTTGGGAGACCCAGTACTTC. Protein: CASSLGLAGGGGWETQYF. The chain combines TRBV27 with TRBJ2-5; 14 bases align to TRBD2. V gave up 6 bases and J gave up 5 bases; unmatched junction bases: 14. Germline assignment: CDR1 MNHEY and CDR2 SMNVEV (reference sequence). CDR3 length equals 18 residues.

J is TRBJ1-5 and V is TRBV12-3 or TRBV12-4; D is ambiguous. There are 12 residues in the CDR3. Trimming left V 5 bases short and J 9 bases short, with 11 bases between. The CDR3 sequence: CASSPHVRPQHF. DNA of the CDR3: TGTGCCAGCAGTCCCCATGTGCGGCCCCAGCATTTT.

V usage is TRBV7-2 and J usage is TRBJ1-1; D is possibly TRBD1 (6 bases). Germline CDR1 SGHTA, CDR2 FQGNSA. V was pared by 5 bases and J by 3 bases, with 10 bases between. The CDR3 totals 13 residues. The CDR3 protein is CASSIGQYTEAFF. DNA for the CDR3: TGTGCCAGCAGCATTGGACAGTACACTGAAGCTTTCTTT.

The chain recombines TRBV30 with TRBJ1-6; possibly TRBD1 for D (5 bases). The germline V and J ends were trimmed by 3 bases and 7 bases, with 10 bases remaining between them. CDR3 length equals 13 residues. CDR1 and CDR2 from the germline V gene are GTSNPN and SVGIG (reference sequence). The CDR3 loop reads CAWSRDGNSPLHF. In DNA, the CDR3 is TGTGCCTGGAGCAGGGATGGCAATTCACCCCTCCACTTT. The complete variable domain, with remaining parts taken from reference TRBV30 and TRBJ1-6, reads SQTIHQWPATLVQPVGSPLSLECTVEGTSNPNLYWYRQAAGRGLQLLFYSVGIGQISSEVPQNLSASRPQDRQFILSSKKLLLSDSGFYLCAWSRDGNSPLHFGNGTRLTVT.

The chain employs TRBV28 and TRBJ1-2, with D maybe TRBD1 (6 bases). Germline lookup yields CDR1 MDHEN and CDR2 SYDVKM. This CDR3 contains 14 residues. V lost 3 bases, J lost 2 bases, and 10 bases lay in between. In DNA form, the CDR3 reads TGTGCCAGCAGTTTGGTTCAGGGGAACTATGGCTACACCTTC. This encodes CASSLVQGNYGYTF.

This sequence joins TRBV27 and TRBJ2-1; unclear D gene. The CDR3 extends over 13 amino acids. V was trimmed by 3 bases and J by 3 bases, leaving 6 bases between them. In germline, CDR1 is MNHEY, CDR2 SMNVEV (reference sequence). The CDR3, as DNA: TGTGCCAGCAGTTTGGGCGTCTACAATGAGCAGTTCTTC. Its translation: CASSLGVYNEQFF.

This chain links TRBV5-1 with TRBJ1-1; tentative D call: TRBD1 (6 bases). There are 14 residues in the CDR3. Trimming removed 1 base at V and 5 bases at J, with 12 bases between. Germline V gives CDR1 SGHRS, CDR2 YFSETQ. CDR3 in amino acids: CASSLWGRGTEAFF. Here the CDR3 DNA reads TGCGCCAGCAGCTTGTGGGGGCGAGGAACTGAAGCTTTCTTT.

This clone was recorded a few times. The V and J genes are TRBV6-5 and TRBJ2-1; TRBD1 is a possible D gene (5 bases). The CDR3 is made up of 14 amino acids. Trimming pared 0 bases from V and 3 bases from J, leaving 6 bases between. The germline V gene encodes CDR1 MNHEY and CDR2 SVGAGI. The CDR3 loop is CASSYSQGYNEQFF. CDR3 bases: TGTGCCAGCAGTTACTCCCAGGGCTACAATGAGCAGTTCTTC.

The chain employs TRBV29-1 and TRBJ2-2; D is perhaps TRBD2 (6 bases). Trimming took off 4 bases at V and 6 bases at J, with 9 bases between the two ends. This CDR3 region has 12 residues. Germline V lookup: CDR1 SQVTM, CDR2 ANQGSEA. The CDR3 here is CSVALASGELFF. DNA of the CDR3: TGCAGCGTTGCACTAGCATCCGGGGAGCTGTTTTTT.

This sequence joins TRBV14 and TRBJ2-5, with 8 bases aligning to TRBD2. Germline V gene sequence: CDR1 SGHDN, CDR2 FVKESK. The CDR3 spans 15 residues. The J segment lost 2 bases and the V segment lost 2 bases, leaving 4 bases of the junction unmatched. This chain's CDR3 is CASSQLSGAQETQYF. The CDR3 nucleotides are TGTGCCAGCAGCCAACTTAGCGGGGCACAAGAGACCCAGTACTTC.

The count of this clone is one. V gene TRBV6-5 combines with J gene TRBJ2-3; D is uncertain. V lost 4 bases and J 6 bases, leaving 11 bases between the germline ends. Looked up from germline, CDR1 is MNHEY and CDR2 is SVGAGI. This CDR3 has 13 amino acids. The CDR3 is CASSLSTGDTQYF. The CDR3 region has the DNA TGTGCCAGCAGTTTATCGACTGGCGATACGCAGTATTTT.

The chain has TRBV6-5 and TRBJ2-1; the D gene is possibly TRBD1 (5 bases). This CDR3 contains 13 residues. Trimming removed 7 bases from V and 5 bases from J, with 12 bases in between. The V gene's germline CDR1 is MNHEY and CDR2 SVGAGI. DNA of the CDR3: TGTGCCAGCACCCTCGGACACAACAATGAGCAGTTCTTC. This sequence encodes CASTLGHNNEQFF.

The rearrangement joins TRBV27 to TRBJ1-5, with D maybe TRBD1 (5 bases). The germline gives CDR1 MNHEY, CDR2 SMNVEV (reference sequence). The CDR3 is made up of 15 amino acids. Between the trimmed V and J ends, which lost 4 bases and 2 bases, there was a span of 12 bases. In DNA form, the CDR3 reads TGTGCCAGCAGTTCCAGGGTGAACGGCAATCAGCCCCAGCATTTT. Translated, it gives CASSSRVNGNQPQHF.

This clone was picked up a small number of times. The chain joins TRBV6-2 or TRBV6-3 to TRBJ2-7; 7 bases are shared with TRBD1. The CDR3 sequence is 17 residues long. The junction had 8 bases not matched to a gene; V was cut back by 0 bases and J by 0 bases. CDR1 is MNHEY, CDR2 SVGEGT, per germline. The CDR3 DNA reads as TGTGCCAGCAGTTACTCCAGACAGGGCCTCTTCTCCTACGAGCAGTACTTC. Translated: CASSYSRQGLFSYEQYF.

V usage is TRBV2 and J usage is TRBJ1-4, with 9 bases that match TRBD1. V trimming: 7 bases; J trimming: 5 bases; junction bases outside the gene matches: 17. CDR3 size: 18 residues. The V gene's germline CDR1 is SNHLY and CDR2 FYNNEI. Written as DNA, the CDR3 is TGTGCCAGCATCCCGGGACAGGGAGTAAGGAGGGGCAATGAAAAACTGTTTTTT. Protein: CASIPGQGVRRGNEKLFF.